A selection of T cell receptor beta chains follows, all from one sample in a study of T-cell reconstitution after alpha-beta-depleted transplantation in children. TCRdb called the PCR reads again in MiXCR, with one record for every CDR3 protein. This sample has roughly 170,000 distinct CDR3 sequences, with less than 8% found just once. The material was PBMCs from the stem cell graft donor, obtained from the stem cell graft. Receptors originate from a human donor who donated a stem cell graft to a child with Wiskott-Aldrich syndrome. Both conserved end residues are part of each CDR3. Each record gives: D gene, J gene, V gene, CDR3 length, clone size, CDR3 DNA, CDR3 protein. A D gene is named only where the DNA matches it firmly. Clone size is shown for a subset of rows, as once, few, many or a class of expanded clone.

- TRBJ1-2 TRBV29-1 12 - TGCAGCGGGCAAGGGAAAAACTATGGCTACACCTTC CSGQGKNYGYTF
- TRBJ1-2 TRBV6-2/TRBV6-3 16 - TGTGCCAGCAGTTACCTCCCGACAGGAGCTTACTATGGCTACACCTTC CASSYLPTGAYYGYTF
- TRBJ2-1 TRBV21-1 20 many TGTGCCAGCAGCAATCCCCCAAGACAGGGGCTTAACGATAATTACAATGAGCAGTTCTTC CASSNPPRQGLNDNYNEQFF
TRBD2 TRBJ2-5 TRBV7-9 16 many TGTGCCAGCAGCCCGACTAGCGGGGTAGCTGAGGAGACCCAGTACTTC CASSPTSGVAEETQYF
- TRBJ2-3 TRBV18 19 - TGTGCCAGCTCACCACGCCCCTCAGGTATTCATCACTCAGGAGATACGCAGTATTTT CASSPRPSGIHHSGDTQYF
- TRBJ2-5 TRBV7-2 13 many TGTGCCAGCAGCTTAGTTGGAAAAGAGACCCAGTACTTC CASSLVGKETQYF
TRBD2 TRBJ2-7 TRBV29-1 14 many TGCAGCGTTGGCGTAGCGGGAGGCTCCTACGAGCAGTACTTC CSVGVAGGSYEQYF
- TRBJ2-3 TRBV29-1 15 many TGCAGCGTTGAAGATGGGAATAGCGGCACAGATACGCAGTATTTT CSVEDGNSGTDTQYF
- TRBJ2-3 TRBV6-2/TRBV6-3 15 many TGTGCCAGCAGTTATCCGAGGGGATTCACAGATACGCAGTATTTT CASSYPRGFTDTQYF
- TRBJ2-7 TRBV5-1 15 many TGCGCCAGCAGCTTGTCGCAGGGGACTACTTACGAGCAGTACTTC CASSLSQGTTYEQYF
- TRBJ1-5 TRBV12-3/TRBV12-4 13 many TGTGCCAGCAGTTTCACAGGCAATCAGCCCCAGCATTTT CASSFTGNQPQHF
- TRBJ2-3 TRBV20-1 13 many TGCAGTGCCCTTTGGGCTTCGGGAGATACGCAGTATTTT CSALWASGDTQYF
TRBD2 TRBJ2-3 TRBV5-1 18 many TGCGCCAGCAGCGGACAGACTAGCGGGGGGGCCTGGACAGATACGCAGTATTTT CASSGQTSGGAWTDTQYF
- TRBJ2-1 TRBV20-1 12 many TGCAGTGCTAGAGATCGCGGGGCCCCATTGATCTTC CSARDRGAPLIF
TRBD2 TRBJ2-3 TRBV30 13 - TGTGCCTGGAGTGGGCAACGGGGGGGTACGCAGTATTTT CAWSGQRGGTQYF
- TRBJ1-1 TRBV10-2 15 many TGCGCCAGCAGTGAGACCGGGTTGATGGGCACTGAAGCTTTCTTT CASSETGLMGTEAFF
TRBD1 TRBJ2-7 TRBV7-2 16 - TGTGCCAGCAGCTTATCGACTCCGGGACAGGGGGGAGAGCAGTACTTC CASSLSTPGQGGEQYF
- TRBJ2-5 TRBV10-3 13 many TGTGCCATCAGTCCCGGTGCTGCGGAGACCCAGTACTTC CAISPGAAETQYF
TRBD2 TRBJ2-1 TRBV7-2 16 - TGTGCCAGCAGCCGTCAACCTAGCGGAGAGTACAATGAGCAGTTCTTC CASSRQPSGEYNEQFF
- TRBJ1-2 TRBV29-1 11 few TGCAGCGTACGGGAGAACTATGGCTACACCTTC CSVRENYGYTF